This T cell receptor beta chain was retrieved from a study of identical twins. Template switching added a universal primer site, and cDNA bore unique molecular identifiers. MiXCR, applied by TCRdb to the 5' RACE reads, yields one record per CDR3 protein. Of a few hundred thousand distinct CDR3 sequences in the sample, around 15% were seen once. Overall study findings and caveats: Weaker excess sharing between twins was seen in beta out-of-frame sequences. With abundant cord blood beta clonotypes, insertions were fewer; memory repertoires showed no such pattern.

About this clonotype itself: Its antigen is as yet unknown.

There were only healthy Caucasians among the donors. CDR3 length: 15 residues. The V gene end was trimmed by 4 bases and the J gene end by 1 base; junction bases not matched to a gene: 8. Germline V gives CDR1 DFQATT, CDR2 SNEGSKA (reference sequence). These same data were also listed under a study on yellow fever vaccine responses in identical twins.

This rearrangement joins TRBV20-1 to TRBJ2-5; 8 bases match TRBD2. The receptor was isolated from a woman in her late teens or twenties in good health. Sequencing was performed on CD4+ T cells sorted from blood. The CDR3 nucleotides are TGCAGTGCTAAGGGACTAGTTGAAAGCCAAGAGACCCAGTACTTC. It is translated as CSAKGLVESQETQYF.